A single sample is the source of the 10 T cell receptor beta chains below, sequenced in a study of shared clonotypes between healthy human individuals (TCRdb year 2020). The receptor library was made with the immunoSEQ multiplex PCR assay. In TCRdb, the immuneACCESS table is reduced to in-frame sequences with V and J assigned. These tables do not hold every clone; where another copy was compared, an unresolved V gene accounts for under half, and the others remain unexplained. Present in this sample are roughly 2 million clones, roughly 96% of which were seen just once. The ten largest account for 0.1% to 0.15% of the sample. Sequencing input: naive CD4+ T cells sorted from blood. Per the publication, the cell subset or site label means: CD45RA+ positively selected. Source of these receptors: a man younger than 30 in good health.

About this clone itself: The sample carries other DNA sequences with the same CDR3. The chain's CDR3 is CASRTTGGGYEQYF. The CDR3 nucleotides are TGTGCCAGCAGGACCACAGGGGGGGGTTACGAGCAGTACTTC. The chain combines TRBV28 with TRBJ2-7; TRBD1 might be the D (8 bases). Trimming left V 6 bases short and J 4 bases short, with 16 bases between. Germline values: CDR1 MDHEN, CDR2 SYDVKM. The CDR3 has 14 residues.

The CDR3 sequence: CASSFWKGANTEAFF. The CDR3 bases are TGTGCCAGCAGCTTTTGGAAAGGAGCGAACACTGAAGCTTTCTTT. The chain links TRBV5-4 to TRBJ1-1; D uncertain. CDR1 is SGHNT and CDR2 is YYREEE in the germline V gene (reference sequence). The CDR3 loop spans 15 amino acids. V was trimmed by 2 bases and J by 1 base, leaving 12 bases between them.

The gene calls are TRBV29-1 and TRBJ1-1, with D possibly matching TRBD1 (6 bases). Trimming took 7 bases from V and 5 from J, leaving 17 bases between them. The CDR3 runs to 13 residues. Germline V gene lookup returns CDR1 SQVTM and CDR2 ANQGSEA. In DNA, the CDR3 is TGCAGCGCCTCGACAGGCCTCCTGACTGAAGCTTTCTTT. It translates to CSASTGLLTEAFF.

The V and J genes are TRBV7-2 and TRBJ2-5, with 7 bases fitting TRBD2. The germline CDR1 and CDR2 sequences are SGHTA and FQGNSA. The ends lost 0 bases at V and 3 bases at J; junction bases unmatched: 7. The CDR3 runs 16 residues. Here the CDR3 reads CASSLALGTIKETQYF. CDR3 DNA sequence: TGTGCCAGCAGCTTAGCCCTAGGGACTATTAAAGAGACCCAGTACTTC.

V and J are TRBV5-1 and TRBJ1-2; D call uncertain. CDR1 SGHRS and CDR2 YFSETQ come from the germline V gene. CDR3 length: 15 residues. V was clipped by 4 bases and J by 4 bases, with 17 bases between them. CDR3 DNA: TGCGCCAGCAGCCCCCAGGTCACAGAGGGCTATGGCTACACCTTC. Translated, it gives CASSPQVTEGYGYTF. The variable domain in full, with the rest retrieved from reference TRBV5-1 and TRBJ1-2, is KAGVTQTPRYLIKTRGQQVTLSCSPISGHRSVSWYQQTPGQGLQFLFEYFSETQRNKGNFPGRFSGRQFSNSRSEMNVSTLELGDSALYLCASSPQVTEGYGYTFGSGTRLTVV.

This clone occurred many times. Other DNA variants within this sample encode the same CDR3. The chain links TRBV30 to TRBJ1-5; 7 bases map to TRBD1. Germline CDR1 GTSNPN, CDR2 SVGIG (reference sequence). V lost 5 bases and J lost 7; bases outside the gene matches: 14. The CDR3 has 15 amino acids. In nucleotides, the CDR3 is TGTGCCTGGCAAAAGGGGGCCCTGGTGGGACAGCCCCAGCATTTT. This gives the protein CAWQKGALVGQPQHF.

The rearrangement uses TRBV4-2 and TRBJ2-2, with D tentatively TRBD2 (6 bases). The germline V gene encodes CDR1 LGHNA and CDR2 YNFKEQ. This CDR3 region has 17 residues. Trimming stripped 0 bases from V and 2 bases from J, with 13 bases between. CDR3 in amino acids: CASSQEVWGGNTGELFF. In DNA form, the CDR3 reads TGTGCCAGCAGCCAAGAGGTTTGGGGAGGAAACACCGGGGAGCTGTTTTTT.

CDR3 sequence reads: CASSVDEGVRSYNSPLHF. CDR3 bases: TGTGCCAGCAGCGTAGATGAGGGGGTTCGCTCCTATAATTCACCCCTCCACTTT. This chain connects TRBV9 to TRBJ1-6; D possibly corresponds to TRBD1 (6 bases). V was trimmed by 0 bases and J by 0 bases, leaving 13 bases between them. Germline V lookup: CDR1 SGDLS, CDR2 YYNGEE. The CDR3 extends over 18 amino acids.

CDR3: CASYDGPLRGDTQYF. CDR3 in DNA: TGTGCCAGCTATGACGGGCCCCTACGAGGAGATACGCAGTATTTT. The rearrangement links TRBV6-1 to TRBJ2-3, with D uncertain. CDR3 length equals 15 residues. Per germline, CDR1 MNHNS and CDR2 SASEGT. Trimming cost V 8 bases and J 5 bases, with 20 bases left between them.

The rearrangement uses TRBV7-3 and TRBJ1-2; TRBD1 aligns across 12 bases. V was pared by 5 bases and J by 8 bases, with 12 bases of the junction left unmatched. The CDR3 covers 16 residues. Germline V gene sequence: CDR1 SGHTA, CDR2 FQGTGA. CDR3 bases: TGTGCCAGCAGCCAATCCCCGGGACAGGGGGCTGGGGGCTACACCTTC. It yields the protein CASSQSPGQGAGGYTF.